This is a list of T cell receptor beta chains from one sample in a study of beta chain features in type 1 diabetes. Sequencing was performed with immunoSEQ multiplex PCR; in TCRdb, only in-frame clones are kept and a portion is missing. The sample carries a few hundred thousand clones, approximately 13% recorded once. Sequenced input: naive CD4+ T cells from blood. These receptors were taken from a man in his thirties or forties with type 1 diabetes. CDR3s include the opening cysteine and the closing phenylalanine or tryptophan. D genes are given only for firm matches. Not all rows give a size; the values are once, few, many and, for expanded clones, a class.

>TRBJ2-1|NA|TRBD2|TRBV7-2
CASSLGLAGKDEQFF
TGTGCCAGCAGCCTGGGACTAGCGGGTAAGGATGAGCAGTTCTTC
>TRBJ2-7|NA|TRBD2|TRBV27
CASSYRTSGYEQYF
TGTGCCAGCAGTTACAGGACTAGCGGATACGAGCAGTACTTC
>TRBJ2-3|NA|NA|TRBV30
CAWNHGGTRTDTQYF
TGTGCCTGGAACCATGGCGGGACTCGCACAGATACGCAGTATTTT
>TRBJ2-5|few|TRBD1|TRBV7-9
CASSRGQGPRETQYF
TGTGCCAGCAGCAGAGGACAGGGCCCTAGAGAGACCCAGTACTTC
>TRBJ2-7|NA|NA|TRBV2
CASHRAYEQYF
TGTGCCAGCCATCGAGCCTACGAGCAGTACTTC
>TRBJ2-3|few|NA|TRBV7-2
CASSAYSGPQNTQYF
TGTGCCAGCAGCGCCTATAGCGGACCCCAGAATACGCAGTATTTT
>TRBJ2-5|NA|NA|TRBV4-1
CASSQQTTWGETQYF
TGCGCCAGCAGCCAGCAGACTACGTGGGGAGAGACCCAGTACTTC
>TRBJ1-1|NA|TRBD1|TRBV30
CAWRVQGDTEAFF
TGTGCCTGGAGGGTTCAGGGGGACACTGAAGCTTTCTTT
>TRBJ2-2|NA|TRBD2|TRBV5-4
CASSLEPVTGGNGELFF
TGTGCCAGCAGCTTGGAGCCTGTAACGGGGGGAAACGGGGAGCTGTTTTTT
>TRBJ2-7|NA|TRBD1|TRBV23-1
CASSPVPGQAYEQYF
TGCGCCAGCAGTCCGGTCCCGGGACAGGCCTACGAGCAGTACTTC
>TRBJ1-1|few|NA|TRBV7-9
CASSPPAGTEAFF
TGTGCCAGCAGCCCCCCGGCGGGCACTGAAGCTTTCTTT
>TRBJ1-1|few|NA|TRBV6-1
CASTGMNTEAFF
TGTGCCAGCACAGGGATGAACACTGAAGCTTTCTTT
>TRBJ1-2|NA|TRBD1|TRBV6-6
CASSHTGDGYTF
TGTGCCAGCAGTCATACAGGGGATGGCTACACCTTC
>TRBJ2-1|NA|TRBD2|TRBV2
CASSELAGRNEQFF
TGTGCCAGCAGTGAACTAGCGGGAAGAAATGAGCAGTTCTTC
>TRBJ2-3|few|TRBD1|TRBV10-3
CAIGERTGSTDTQYF
TGTGCCATCGGGGAGAGGACAGGGTCAACAGATACGCAGTATTTT
>TRBJ1-1|NA|NA|TRBV11-2
CASSLLKGLNTEAFF
TGTGCCAGCAGCTTACTAAAGGGGCTGAACACTGAAGCTTTCTTT
>TRBJ1-2|NA|NA|TRBV6-5
CASTQSGGRGYTF
TGTGCCAGCACCCAGAGCGGGGGTCGAGGCTACACCTTC
>TRBJ2-7|NA|NA|TRBV5-1
CASSSDQGGGEQYF
TGCGCCAGCAGCTCGGATCAGGGGGGCGGCGAGCAGTACTTC
>TRBJ1-1|NA|NA|TRBV30
CAWDRQTTEAFF
TGTGCCTGGGACAGACAGACCACTGAAGCTTTCTTT
>TRBJ2-5|NA|TRBD2|TRBV11-2
CASSLDASGGAGTQYF
TGTGCCAGCAGCTTAGATGCTAGCGGGGGGGCGGGGACCCAGTACTTC
>TRBJ1-1|few|NA|TRBV7-9
CASSTPTGTEAFF
TGTGCCAGCAGCACCCCGACAGGCACTGAAGCTTTCTTT
>TRBJ1-2|NA|NA|TRBV7-9
CASSPETYGYTF
TGTGCCAGCAGCCCAGAAACCTATGGCTACACCTTC
>TRBJ2-5|NA|NA|TRBV11-2
CASSPLSQGAQYF
TGTGCCAGCAGCCCCCTCTCGCAAGGGGCCCAGTACTTC
>TRBJ2-1|few|NA|TRBV11-2
CASSFTQRATSSYNEQFF
TGTGCCAGCAGCTTCACCCAACGAGCGACGAGCTCCTACAATGAGCAGTTCTTC
>TRBJ2-1|few|TRBD2|TRBV5-1
CASSRSGEGNEQFF
TGCGCCAGCAGTAGGAGCGGGGAGGGCAATGAGCAGTTCTTC
>TRBJ1-1|few|TRBD1|TRBV29-1
CSAAKSSGGNTEAFF
TGCAGCGCCGCTAAGAGTTCAGGGGGGAACACTGAAGCTTTCTTT
>TRBJ1-5|NA|NA|TRBV11-2
CASSPYSNQPQHF
TGTGCCAGCAGCCCGTATAGCAATCAGCCCCAGCATTTT
>TRBJ2-2|few|TRBD2|TRBV19
CASIPRGREDTGELFF
TGTGCCAGTATCCCACGCGGTCGGGAGGACACCGGGGAGCTGTTTTTT
>TRBJ1-1|NA|NA|TRBV9
CASSANPGTLPTEAFF
TGTGCCAGCAGCGCGAACCCAGGGACACTACCCACTGAAGCTTTCTTT
>TRBJ2-3|few|NA|TRBV20-1
CSARGGDTQYF
TGCAGTGCTAGAGGAGGCGATACGCAGTATTTT
>TRBJ2-3|few|NA|TRBV11-2
CASSSGVDTQYF
TGTGCCAGCAGCTCAGGGGTGGATACGCAGTATTTT
>TRBJ2-3|few|NA|TRBV11-2
CASSFVSGSTDTQYF
TGTGCCAGCAGCTTCGTTAGCGGAAGCACAGATACGCAGTATTTT
>TRBJ2-6|few|TRBD1|TRBV9
CASSVAGQSSGANVLTF
TGTGCCAGCAGCGTAGCGGGACAGAGCTCTGGGGCCAACGTCCTGACTTTC
>TRBJ1-2|NA|NA|TRBV4-2
CASSQEVRGDYGYTF
TGTGCCAGCAGTCAAGAGGTCCGGGGGGACTATGGCTACACCTTC
>TRBJ2-7|few|TRBD2|TRBV5-1
CASSLGTSGPTYEQYF
TGCGCCAGCAGCTTGGGAACTAGCGGACCTACCTACGAGCAGTACTTC
>TRBJ2-3|few|TRBD2|TRBV6-4
CASRGTSGRNTDTQYF
TGTGCCAGCAGGGGGACTAGCGGTAGAAACACAGATACGCAGTATTTT
>TRBJ1-2|NA|NA|TRBV2
CASSEGATRGYGYTF
TGTGCCAGCAGTGAAGGGGCGACTCGGGGCTATGGCTACACCTTC
>TRBJ2-1|few|NA|TRBV5-4
CASSAKKNEQFF
TGTGCCAGCAGCGCGAAGAAAAATGAGCAGTTCTTC
>TRBJ2-3|few|TRBD1|TRBV4-2
CASSQEGTGQVTDTQYF
TGTGCCAGCAGCCAAGAGGGGACAGGCCAAGTTACAGATACGCAGTATTTT
>TRBJ1-2|NA|NA|TRBV30
CAWSVTVGYTF
TGTGCCTGGAGTGTAACAGTAGGCTACACCTTC
>TRBJ2-5|few|NA|TRBV6-5
CASSNKGGPETQYF
TGTGCCAGCAGTAACAAGGGGGGGCCAGAGACCCAGTACTTC
>TRBJ2-5|NA|TRBD2|TRBV5-1
CASSPGGWTQYF
TGCGCCAGCAGCCCGGGGGGGTGGACCCAGTACTTC
>TRBJ2-1|NA|NA|TRBV4-1
CASSPGSHYNEQFF
TGCGCCAGCAGTCCCGGTTCCCACTACAATGAGCAGTTCTTC
>TRBJ2-7|NA|NA|TRBV6-5
CASSSQVIHHEQYF
TGTGCCAGCAGTTCACAGGTGATTCACCACGAGCAGTACTTC
>TRBJ2-2|NA|NA|TRBV2
CASRVLSPGELFF
TGTGCCAGCAGGGTCTTAAGCCCCGGGGAGCTGTTTTTT
>TRBJ1-2|NA|NA|TRBV6-6
CASSYTGASNYGYTF
TGTGCCAGCAGTTACACAGGCGCATCCAACTATGGCTACACCTTC
>TRBJ2-5|few|TRBD1|TRBV5-1
CASSFRDSSGETQYF
TGCGCCAGCAGCTTCCGGGACAGTAGTGGAGAGACCCAGTACTTC
>TRBJ2-6|few|NA|TRBV7-6
CASSLTGAGANVLTF
TGTGCCAGCAGCCTTACAGGAGCTGGGGCCAACGTCCTGACTTTC
>TRBJ1-5|NA|NA|TRBV29-1
CSVVHRVNQPQHF
TGCAGCGTTGTCCACAGAGTCAATCAGCCCCAGCATTTT
>TRBJ2-2|NA|TRBD1|TRBV12-5
CASGQGQAVTGTGELFF
TGTGCTAGTGGCCAGGGACAGGCCGTGACGGGCACCGGGGAGCTGTTTTTT
>TRBJ1-4|NA|NA|TRBV25-1
CASAGGTSNEKLFF
TGTGCCAGCGCAGGAGGTACCTCAAATGAAAAACTGTTTTTT
>TRBJ2-5|few|NA|TRBV4-1
CASSQGGGGETQYF
TGCGCCAGCAGCCAAGGAGGAGGGGGCGAAACCCAGTACTTC
>TRBJ1-5|few|NA|TRBV27
CASSPDRNFNQPQHF
TGTGCCAGCAGCCCGGACAGAAACTTCAATCAGCCCCAGCATTTT
>TRBJ2-7|NA|NA|TRBV21-1
CASSREDRAGLYEQYF
TGTGCCAGCAGCAGAGAAGACAGGGCCGGGCTGTACGAGCAGTACTTC